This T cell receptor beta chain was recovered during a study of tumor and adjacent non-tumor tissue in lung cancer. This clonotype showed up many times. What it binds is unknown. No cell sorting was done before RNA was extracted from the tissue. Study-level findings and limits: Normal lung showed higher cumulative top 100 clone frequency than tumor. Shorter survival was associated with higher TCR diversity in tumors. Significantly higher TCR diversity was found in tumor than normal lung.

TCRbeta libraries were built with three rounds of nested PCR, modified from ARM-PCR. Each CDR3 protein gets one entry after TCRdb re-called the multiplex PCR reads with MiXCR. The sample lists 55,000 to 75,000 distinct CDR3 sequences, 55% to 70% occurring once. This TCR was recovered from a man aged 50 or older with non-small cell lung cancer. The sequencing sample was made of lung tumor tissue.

Here the CDR3 DNA reads TGTGCCAGCTCACCAGCTGACACTCTGTACCAAGAGACCCAGTACTTC. Translating gives CASSPADTLYQETQYF. The J gene is TRBJ2-5, the V gene TRBV18; D call uncertain. The germline V and J ends were trimmed by 2 bases and 0 bases, with 13 bases remaining between them. The CDR3 is made up of 16 amino acids. CDR1 KGHSH and CDR2 LQKENI come from the germline V gene.